This T cell receptor beta chain was profiled in a study of T cell repertoires in cytomegalovirus infection. The length of the CDR3 is 12 residues. The V end was cut by 6 bases, the J end by 1 base, with 6 bases between. In germline, CDR1 is SGHTA, CDR2 FQGNSA. This clonotype was counted at least ten times. Its antigen is as yet unknown. A single record per CDR3 protein comes from TCRdb applying MiXCR to the reads. Of about 830,000 distinct CDR3 sequences in the sample, approximately 32% were seen once. The chain couples TRBV7-2 to TRBJ1-2; a possible D gene is TRBD1 (5 bases). The sample consisted of cultured CD8+ T cells from PBMCs, taken from culture after CMV antigen stimulation. This sequence originates from a human donor in good health (CMV status not recorded). Some clones in this sample may be carry-over from other donors' samples. The CDR3 here is CASSDSNYGYTF. The CDR3 region has the DNA TGTGCCAGCAGTGACAGTAACTATGGCTACACCTTC.